The T cell receptor (beta chain) described here comes from a study of T-cell reconstitution after alpha-beta-depleted transplantation in children. A library of TCRbeta sequences, prepared with unique molecular identifiers, was generated. TCRdb re-called the PCR reads with MiXCR, one entry per CDR3 protein. This sample has 200,000 to 250,000 distinct CDR3 sequences, with roughly a tenth found just once. Specimen: PBMCs from the stem cell graft donor, collected from the stem cell graft. The sequence was obtained from a human donor who donated a stem cell graft to a child with acute lymphoblastic leukemia.

CDR3 sequence reads: CASSPLRGNGRLNTGELFF. As DNA, the CDR3 is TGTGCCAGCAGCCCGCTTAGGGGAAATGGCAGATTAAACACCGGGGAGCTGTTTTTT. This rearrangement joins TRBV11-1 to TRBJ2-2, with a weak D call TRBD1 (5 bases). The CDR3 is made up of 19 amino acids. The germline V gene has CDR1 SGHAT and CDR2 FQDESV (reference sequence). V dropped 5 bases and J dropped 2 bases, with 24 bases sitting between them.